The clone carrying this T cell receptor (beta chain) has at least ten counts. No antigen is known for it. This entry is derived from a study of breast tumors, draining lymph nodes, adjacent tissues. Axillary draining lymph nodes of breast cancer patients supplied the node samples. Study conclusions and caveats: Tumor TCR diversity was below lymph nodes but above nontumor tissue. Compared with basal-like, luminal-like tumors shared significantly more repertoire with nontumor tissue. Findings are consistent with lymph node origin and intratumoral expansion of most tumor T cells.

TCRdb re-analysed the multiplex PCR reads in MiXCR, keeping a single row per CDR3 protein. The sample shows under 150,000 distinct CDR3 sequences, more than 20% of them seen only once. The length of the CDR3 is 15 residues. After removal of 0 bases from V and 9 bases from J, the junction contained 9 bases not matched to a gene. From germline, CDR1 is SGHTS and CDR2 YDEGEE. The sample taken for sequencing was axillary lymph node tissue. The receptor comes from a female donor with breast cancer. Some clones in this sample may be carry-over from other donors' samples. The chain employs TRBV5-8 and TRBJ2-1; TRBD2 agrees at 7 bases. The CDR3: CASSLGSRESGEQFF. The CDR3 bases are TGTGCCAGCAGCTTGGGGTCGCGGGAGAGTGGTGAGCAGTTCTTC.